The 25 T cell receptor beta chains below were found in one sample sequenced in a study of T cell responses to AZD1222 COVID-19 vaccine. Profiled with immunoSEQ multiplex PCR; TCRdb holds only in-frame clones, not every one. The sample includes around 80,000 clones, 75% to 95% of them seen just once. The sample was peripheral blood, taken 28 days after the second AZD1222 dose. The receptors here all came from an adult who received the AZD1222 COVID-19 vaccine.

The chain employs TRBV28 and TRBJ2-7; no reliable D call. Per the germline V gene, CDR1 is MDHEN and CDR2 is SYDVKM. This CDR3 has 13 amino acids. With 1 base removed from V and 3 bases from J, the gap between germline ends came to 7 bases. The CDR3 loop is CASSLSNYYEQYF. CDR3 DNA: TGTGCCAGCAGTTTATCCAACTACTACGAGCAGTACTTC.

The rearrangement joins TRBV3-1 (or the pseudogene TRBV3-2) to TRBJ2-1; 9 bases match TRBD2. The V and J ends lost 4 bases and 9 bases, in that order; junction bases with no gene match: 10. CDR3 length: 15 residues. Germline values: CDR1 LGHDT, CDR2 YNNKEL (reference sequence). The CDR3 DNA reads as TGTGCCAGCAGCCCTATGGGCGGGAGGGCCCTTGAGCAGTTCTTC. It yields the protein CASSPMGGRALEQFF.

The chain carries TRBV5-1 and TRBJ1-4; no reliable D call. V dropped 4 bases and J dropped 0 bases, with 10 bases sitting between them. The CDR3 length is 15 residues. Germline loops: CDR1 SGHRS, CDR2 YFSETQ. In DNA form, the CDR3 reads TGCGCCAGCAGCGGCCCGGGAACAACTAATGAAAAACTGTTTTTT. This encodes CASSGPGTTNEKLFF.

This chain connects TRBV7-2 to TRBJ1-5, with D hard to call. V lost 0 bases, J lost 7 bases, and 13 bases lay in between. The CDR3 runs to 15 residues. The germline V gene has CDR1 SGHTA and CDR2 FQGNSA. The CDR3 region has the DNA TGTGCCAGCAGCTTAGCGTCTTTACCGAACCAGCCCCAGCATTTT. Its protein is CASSLASLPNQPQHF.

Judged by abundance, this clone is medium-sized (0.01 to 0.1%). The chain carries TRBV29-1 and TRBJ1-2; D is uncertain. This CDR3 region has 14 residues. The germline V gene has CDR1 SQVTM and CDR2 ANQGSEA. The germline V and J ends were trimmed by 7 bases and 0 bases, with 15 bases remaining between them. CDR3 coding DNA: TGCAGCGCACCGGACCGGACCTCTAACTATGGCTACACCTTC. This codes for CSAPDRTSNYGYTF.

This sequence joins TRBV7-8 and TRBJ2-7, with TRBD1 matching 9 bases. V shed 5 bases and J 6 bases; nucleotides not matched to a gene: 5. Per the germline V gene, CDR1 is SGHVS and CDR2 is FQNEAQ. The CDR3 spans 13 residues. CDR3 sequence (DNA): TGTGCCAGCAGCGCGAGACAGGGGGGCGAGCAGTACTTC. This gives the protein CASSARQGGEQYF. Drawing the rest from reference TRBV7-8 and TRBJ2-7, the complete variable domain is GAGVSQSPRYKVAKRGQDVALRCDPISGHVSLFWYQQALGQGPEFLTYFQNEAQLDKSGLPSDRFFAERPEGSVSTLKIQRTQQEDSAVYLCASSARQGGEQYFGPGTRLTVT.

This rearrangement joins TRBV20-1 to TRBJ2-2; the D is unclear. Germline V gene sequence: CDR1 DFQATT, CDR2 SNEGSKA (reference sequence). This CDR3 is built from 11 residues. Trimming removed 6 bases from V and 5 bases from J, with 7 bases in between. CDR3 in DNA: TGCAGTGCCATTCGGACCGGGGAGCTGTTTTTT. It codes for CSAIRTGELFF.

The chain has TRBV5-5 and TRBJ1-5; D not resolved. The germline CDR1 and CDR2 sequences are SGHKS and YYEKEE (reference sequence). The V end lost 2 bases, the J end lost 0 bases, and 9 bases lay between the germline ends. The CDR3 has 15 amino acids. The CDR3 DNA reads TGTGCCAGCAGCTTCTTTGGAGCTAGCAATCAGCCCCAGCATTTT. Translating it yields CASSFFGASNQPQHF.

The CDR3 sequence: CASSPSTATYEQYF. Here the CDR3 DNA reads TGCGCCAGCAGCCCCTCGACAGCGACCTACGAGCAGTACTTC. The chain joins TRBV5-1 to TRBJ2-7, with a possible D match to TRBD1 (5 bases). CDR3 size: 14 residues. V lost 4 bases and J lost 2, with 13 bases in between. Germline values: CDR1 SGHRS, CDR2 YFSETQ. Complete variable domain (other parts from reference TRBV5-1 and TRBJ2-7): KAGVTQTPRYLIKTRGQQVTLSCSPISGHRSVSWYQQTPGQGLQFLFEYFSETQRNKGNFPGRFSGRQFSNSRSEMNVSTLELGDSALYLCASSPSTATYEQYFGPGTRLTVT.

The chain employs TRBV28 and TRBJ1-2; D is unresolved. Germline CDR1 is MDHEN and CDR2 is SYDVKM. CDR3 size: 14 residues. Trimming cost V 3 bases and J 4 bases, with 12 bases left between them. The CDR3 nucleotides read TGTGCCAGCAGTTTCGAGACCGACTTCTATGGCTACACCTTC. Translation gives CASSFETDFYGYTF.

V usage is TRBV19 and J usage is TRBJ2-2; possibly TRBD2 for D (6 bases). Trimming left V 10 bases short and J 3 bases short, with 15 bases between. CDR1 is LNHDA, CDR2 SQIVND, per germline (reference sequence). This CDR3 has 14 amino acids. CDR3 coding DNA: TGTGCCACTTTCACTCCGGGAGACACCGGGGAGCTGTTTTTT. The encoded protein is CATFTPGDTGELFF. The full variable domain, in which reference TRBV19 and TRBJ2-2 provide the parts outside the CDR3, is DGGITQSPKYLFRKEGQNVTLSCEQNLNHDAMYWYRQDPGQGLRLIYYSQIVNDFQKGDIAEGYSVSREKKESFPLTVTSAQKNPTAFYLCATFTPGDTGELFFGEGSRLTVL.

The chain recombines TRBV7-2 with TRBJ2-1; tentatively, D is TRBD1 (5 bases). The germline CDR1 and CDR2 sequences are SGHTA and FQGNSA. CDR3 length: 13 residues. The V and J ends lost 3 bases and 5 bases respectively, with 8 bases between them. The CDR3 loop is CASSLDKHNEQFF. The CDR3 nucleotides are TGTGCCAGCAGCTTGGACAAGCACAATGAGCAGTTCTTC.

V is TRBV28 and J is TRBJ2-5, with 8 bases fitting TRBD2. The CDR3 is 15 amino acids. Germline CDR1 and CDR2: MDHEN and SYDVKM. V shed 3 bases and J 2 bases; nucleotides not matched to a gene: 5. The CDR3 protein is CASSLASGLQETQYF. CDR3 nucleotides: TGTGCCAGCAGTTTGGCTAGCGGGTTACAAGAGACCCAGTACTTC.

This clone was picked up one time. This rearrangement joins TRBV28 to TRBJ1-4, with no clear D. The length of the CDR3 is 14 residues. The germline V gene has CDR1 MDHEN and CDR2 SYDVKM. The V and J ends lost 4 bases and 4 bases respectively, with 10 bases between them. The CDR3 nucleotides are TGTGCCAGCAGTTCTCGGGGATTTAATGAAAAACTGTTTTTT. It specifies CASSSRGFNEKLFF.

This clone was found once. The chain is built from TRBV6-2 or TRBV6-3 and TRBJ1-2, with D possibly matching TRBD1 (5 bases). Germline lookup yields CDR1 MNHEY and CDR2 SVGEGT. This CDR3 is built from 16 residues. V shed 6 bases and J shed 2 bases, with 19 bases lying between them. CDR3 DNA sequence: TGTGCCAGCAGCCGACCCTCAGGGTATGAAAACTATGGCTACACCTTC. Protein: CASSRPSGYENYGYTF.

This chain joins TRBV30 and TRBJ2-1, with D tentatively TRBD2 (7 bases). V lost 2 bases and J lost 12, with 11 bases in between. Germline-derived CDR1 and CDR2 are GTSNPN and SVGIG (reference sequence). The CDR3 sequence is 11 residues long. The CDR3 sequence is CAWSHREGQFF. CDR3 DNA sequence: TGTGCCTGGAGTCACAGGGAGGGGCAGTTCTTC.

This clone was seen a single time. This chain links TRBV5-1 with TRBJ2-2; D possibly uses TRBD1 or TRBD2 (7 bases each). Trimming took 0 bases from V and 7 from J, leaving 16 bases between them. This CDR3 is built from 16 residues. Germline V gene data show CDR1 as SGHRS and CDR2 as YFSETQ. The CDR3 DNA reads TGCGCCAGCAGCTTGGTCCGGGACAGCGGGGTCGGGGAGCTGTTTTTT. It specifies CASSLVRDSGVGELFF. Combining the CDR3 with reference TRBV5-1 and TRBJ2-2 gives the whole variable domain KAGVTQTPRYLIKTRGQQVTLSCSPISGHRSVSWYQQTPGQGLQFLFEYFSETQRNKGNFPGRFSGRQFSNSRSEMNVSTLELGDSALYLCASSLVRDSGVGELFFGEGSRLTVL.

The rearrangement links TRBV6-5 to TRBJ2-1; a possible D gene is TRBD2 (5 bases). The CDR3 is made up of 12 amino acids. Germline V gene data show CDR1 as MNHEY and CDR2 as SVGAGI. Trimming shortened V by 5 bases and J by 8 bases, and 10 bases separated the two germline ends. The CDR3 nucleotides read TGTGCCAGCAGTACTAGTTCCTATGAGCAGTTCTTC. This gives the protein CASSTSSYEQFF.

The rearrangement joins TRBV28 to TRBJ2-7; 10 bases are shared with TRBD2. The CDR3 extends over 15 amino acids. The V segment lost 8 bases and the J segment 0 bases; nucleotides outside the gene matches: 7. Germline lookup yields CDR1 MDHEN and CDR2 SYDVKM. The CDR3 spells CASGSSSGSSYEQYF. In DNA, the CDR3 is TGTGCCAGCGGATCCTCTAGCGGGAGCTCCTACGAGCAGTACTTC.

The rearrangement joins TRBV18 to TRBJ2-7; TRBD2 aligns across 9 bases. This CDR3 is 17 amino acids long. Per the germline V gene, CDR1 is KGHSH and CDR2 is LQKENI. J lost 0 bases, V lost 1 base, and 7 bases had no gene match. The CDR3 here is CASSPREGSGSSYEQYF. Written as DNA, the CDR3 is TGTGCCAGCTCACCACGTGAGGGTAGCGGGAGCTCCTACGAGCAGTACTTC.

V usage is TRBV28 and J usage is TRBJ1-5; D is unresolved. Germline CDR1 and CDR2: MDHEN and SYDVKM. Trimming stripped 4 bases from V and 5 bases from J, with 15 bases between. CDR3 length: 15 amino acids. CDR3 bases: TGTGCCAGCAGTTGGGGTCTCACCTCCTATCAGCCCCAGCATTTT. Its translation is CASSWGLTSYQPQHF.

The chain links TRBV19 to TRBJ2-3; D unresolved. There are 13 residues in the CDR3. Germline lookup yields CDR1 LNHDA and CDR2 SQIVND (reference sequence). The V end lost 1 base, the J end lost 1 base, and 3 bases lay between the germline ends. The CDR3, as DNA: TGTGCCAGTAGTATAGGGCGCACAGATACGCAGTATTTT. This codes for CASSIGRTDTQYF.

V and J are TRBV7-9 and TRBJ1-1; possibly TRBD1 for D (6 bases). CDR3 length: 15 amino acids. Trimming stripped 3 bases from V and 4 bases from J, with 15 bases between. Germline loops: CDR1 SEHNR, CDR2 FQNEAQ (reference sequence). This CDR3 is CASSFPAGVGTEAFF. The DNA of the CDR3 is TGTGCCAGCAGCTTCCCCGCAGGGGTGGGCACTGAAGCTTTCTTT.

V and J are TRBV6-1 and TRBJ2-2, with 11 bases identical to TRBD2. Germline V gene lookup returns CDR1 MNHNS and CDR2 SASEGT. This CDR3 spans 15 amino acids. The V segment lost 3 bases and the J segment 5 bases; nucleotides outside the gene matches: 2. The CDR3 region is CASSEPSGRTGELFF. As DNA, the CDR3 is TGTGCCAGCAGTGAGCCTAGCGGGAGGACCGGGGAGCTGTTTTTT.

This rearrangement joins TRBV7-8 to TRBJ2-7; D remains unclear. This CDR3 is 13 amino acids long. Looked up from germline, CDR1 is SGHVS and CDR2 is FQNEAQ. Trimming removed 5 bases from V and 1 base from J, with 9 bases in between. CDR3 bases: TGTGCCAGCAGCCGGCGTGGATCCTACGAGCAGTACTTC. Translated, it gives CASSRRGSYEQYF.